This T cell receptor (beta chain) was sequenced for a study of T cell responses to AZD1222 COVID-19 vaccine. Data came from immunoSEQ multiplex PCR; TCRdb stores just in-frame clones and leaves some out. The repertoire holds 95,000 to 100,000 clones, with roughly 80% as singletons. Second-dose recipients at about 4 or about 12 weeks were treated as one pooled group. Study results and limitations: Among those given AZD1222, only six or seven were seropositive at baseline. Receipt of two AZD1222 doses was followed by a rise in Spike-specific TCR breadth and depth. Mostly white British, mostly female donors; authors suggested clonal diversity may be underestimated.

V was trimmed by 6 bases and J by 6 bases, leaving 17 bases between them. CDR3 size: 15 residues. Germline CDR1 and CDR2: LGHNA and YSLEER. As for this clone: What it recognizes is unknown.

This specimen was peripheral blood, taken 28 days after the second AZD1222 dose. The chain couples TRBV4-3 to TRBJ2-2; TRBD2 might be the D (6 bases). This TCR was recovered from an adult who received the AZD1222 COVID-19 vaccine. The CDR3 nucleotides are TGCGCCAGCAGTGGTCTTGACGGGAGCCCCGGGGAGCTGTTTTTT. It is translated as CASSGLDGSPGELFF.